These T cell receptor beta chains were read from a single sample in a study of graft-versus-host responses after intestinal transplantation. Profiled with immunoSEQ multiplex PCR; TCRdb holds only in-frame clones, not every one. Here the sample spans around 18,000 clones, about 95% being singletons. The source material was PBMCs, sampled 23 days after intestinal transplant. The receptor source for this set is a human patient who received an intestinal transplant, so some T cells may come from the graft donor. Both conserved end residues are part of each CDR3. The order of the fields is CDR3 DNA, CDR3 protein, D gene, V gene, clone size, J gene. A D gene is named only where the DNA matches it firmly. Rows may omit the clone size; those that give it use once, few, many or a size class.

TGTGCCAGCTCACCAAGCCGACTAGCGGAGCAGTTCTTC | CASSPSRLAEQFF | TRBD2 | TRBV18 | NA | TRBJ2-1
TGTGCCAGCAGCCCGGGACTAGGTTACGAGCAGTACTTC | CASSPGLGYEQYF | TRBD2 | TRBV11-1 | NA | TRBJ2-7
TGTGCCAGCAGCTTCTTCCCGAACACTGAAGCTTTCTTT | CASSFFPNTEAFF | NA | TRBV5-4 | NA | TRBJ1-1
TGTGCCAGCAGTACTGACAGGGCCCCGGGGACTGAAGCTTTCTTT | CASSTDRAPGTEAFF | TRBD1 | TRBV27 | NA | TRBJ1-1
TGTGCCAGCAGTGCCCCGAACAGACCGTATCCGCCTTCCTACGAGCAGTACTTC | CASSAPNRPYPPSYEQYF | NA | TRBV6-4 | once | TRBJ2-7
TGTGCCAGCAGTTTTTTCTCCGGGACAGTCCAAGAGACCCAGTACTTC | CASSFFSGTVQETQYF | TRBD1 | TRBV28 | NA | TRBJ2-5
TGTGCCAGCAGTCAAACCCCATTCTGGCCCCAGCATTTT | CASSQTPFWPQHF | NA | TRBV27 | NA | TRBJ1-5
TGCAGCGTTGTTATCCGGAAGGGACTAGCAAACGTGGGGTACGAGCAGTACTTC | CSVVIRKGLANVGYEQYF | TRBD2 | TRBV29-1 | NA | TRBJ2-7
TGTGCCACCAGCATGGGGCTAGCGGGAGGGGGTGAGCAGTTCTTC | CATSMGLAGGGEQFF | TRBD2 | TRBV15 | NA | TRBJ2-1
TGTGCCAGCAGCCAGGGACCCTTCGGCGATGAGCAGTTCTTC | CASSQGPFGDEQFF | NA | TRBV4-2 | NA | TRBJ2-1
TGTGCCAGCAGCATATGGGACAGTTCCCCCTACGGCTACACCTTC | CASSIWDSSPYGYTF | TRBD1 | TRBV5-4 | NA | TRBJ1-2
TGTGCCAGCAGAGTGAACAGCTACGAGCAGTACTTC | CASRVNSYEQYF | NA | TRBV6-1 | NA | TRBJ2-7
TGTGCCAGCAGTGAAGTCTCCCCCCGCACTCATGAGCAGGGAAGTACAGATACGCAGTATTTT | CASSEVSPRTHEQGSTDTQYF | NA | TRBV6-1 | few | TRBJ2-3
TGTGCCAGCAGCCACCTGGTCGGGGACTCTGGAAACACCATATATTTT | CASSHLVGDSGNTIYF | NA | TRBV7-9 | NA | TRBJ1-3
TGTGCCAGCAGGGGACTAGCGGGAGACACAGATACGCAGTATTTT | CASRGLAGDTDTQYF | TRBD2 | TRBV6-1 | NA | TRBJ2-3
TGTGCCAGCAGCCCCGCGGGCGGGGAAGTCCAAGAGACCCAGTACTTC | CASSPAGGEVQETQYF | NA | TRBV13 | NA | TRBJ2-5
TGTGCCAGCAGTTATCCCGAGACAGCCTACGAGCAGTACTTC | CASSYPETAYEQYF | NA | TRBV6-5 | NA | TRBJ2-7
TGTGCCAGCCGACAGGGGGCGGGAGATACGCAGTATTTT | CASRQGAGDTQYF | TRBD1 | TRBV28 | NA | TRBJ2-3
TGCGCCAGCAGCCCCGGGACAGGGGGCACTGAAGCTTTCTTT | CASSPGTGGTEAFF | TRBD1 | TRBV10-1 | NA | TRBJ1-1
TGTGCCAGTAGTATGGGGGGAAGGACAGGCACCGGGGAGCTGTTTTTT | CASSMGGRTGTGELFF | NA | TRBV19 | once | TRBJ2-2
TGTGCCTGGAGTGTAGGGGGGAACACTGAAGCTTTCTTT | CAWSVGGNTEAFF | NA | TRBV30 | NA | TRBJ1-1
TGTGCCAGCAGTTTAAGACAGTACCAAGAGACCCAGTACTTC | CASSLRQYQETQYF | NA | TRBV28 | NA | TRBJ2-5
TGCGCCAGCAGCCTGACTAGCTTTTTCACAGATACGCAGTATTTT | CASSLTSFFTDTQYF | TRBD2 | TRBV5-1 | once | TRBJ2-3
TGTGCCAGCAGTCCCCCCACCCGGGAACCCCTAACGAACACCGGGGAGCTGTTTTTT | CASSPPTREPLTNTGELFF | NA | TRBV27 | once | TRBJ2-2
TGCGCCAGCAGCCAAGACGGGACTAGTATCGCCTACAATGAGCAGTTCTTC | CASSQDGTSIAYNEQFF | TRBD2 | TRBV4-1 | NA | TRBJ2-1